The next 16 T cell receptor beta chains were all read from a single sample in a study of cytomegalovirus exposure and HLA in healthy donors. PCR was performed using 60 Vbeta and 13 Jbeta primers. This table comes from immunoSEQ multiplex PCR, and its TCRdb copy is limited to in-frame clones, with some not included. The table shows about 100,000 clones, with about 79% occurring only once. The sample taken for sequencing was PBMCs. These receptors all stem from a female donor in good health and CMV-seropositive.

The V and J genes are TRBV7-9 and TRBJ2-5, with 10 nucleotides matching TRBD1. The J call may be wrong; the DNA end is better matched by TRBJ2-7. From germline, CDR1 is SEHNR and CDR2 FQNEAQ (reference sequence). There are 15 residues in the CDR3. The CDR3 coding sequence is TGTGCCAGCAGCTTCAGTGGGACAGGGGATTACGAGCAGTACTTC. Amino acid sequence: CASSFSGTGDYEQYF.

The chain recombines TRBV4-3 with TRBJ1-4; D is unclear. Germline CDR1 reads LGHNA; CDR2 reads YSLEER. The CDR3 runs 13 residues. Deletions cut 4 bases from V and 8 bases from J, with 11 bases between. The CDR3 loop reads CASSLRGLEKLFF. CDR3 DNA sequence: TGCGCCAGCAGCCTACGAGGTCTGGAAAAACTGTTTTTT.

The sample holds a few counts of this clone. This CDR3 reads CASSIEIGVYEQYF. For the CDR3, the DNA is TGTGCCAGTAGTATAGAGATCGGAGTCTACGAGCAGTACTTC. The chain couples TRBV19 to TRBJ2-7, with unresolved D. Trimming removed 0 bases at V and 3 bases at J, with 9 bases between. This CDR3 has 14 amino acids. Germline V lookup: CDR1 LNHDA, CDR2 SQIVND (reference sequence).

The CDR3 loop reads CASQAWQGIDTQYF. CDR3 coding DNA: TGTGCCAGCCAGGCTTGGCAGGGGATCGATACGCAGTATTTT. The chain links TRBV6-1 to TRBJ2-3; weak D call: TRBD1 (6 bases). Germline values: CDR1 MNHNS, CDR2 SASEGT. The V end was cut by 8 bases, the J end by 6 bases, with 18 bases between. The CDR3 is 14 residues long.

V and J are TRBV18 and TRBJ2-2, with TRBD2 matching over 11 bases. CDR1 and CDR2 from the germline V gene are KGHSH and LQKENI. The CDR3 length is 17 residues. V dropped 2 bases and J dropped 1; count of bases not matched to a gene: 3. Here the CDR3 reads CASSPSLAGENTGELFF. In nucleotides, the CDR3 is TGTGCCAGCTCACCATCACTAGCGGGGGAGAACACCGGGGAGCTGTTTTTT.

The CDR3 nucleotides read TGCGCCAGCAGCCAAGATTGGGGGACTACCTACAATGAGCAGTTCTTC. Its protein is CASSQDWGTTYNEQFF. This rearrangement joins TRBV4-3 to TRBJ2-1; TRBD2 agrees at 7 bases. The CDR3 sequence is 16 residues long. V dropped 0 bases and J dropped 2; count of bases not matched to a gene: 4. In germline, CDR1 is LGHNA, CDR2 YSLEER.

V usage is TRBV18 and J usage is TRBJ1-1, with D maybe TRBD1 (5 bases). In germline, CDR1 is KGHSH, CDR2 LQKENI. V was pared by 6 bases and J by 1 base, with 12 bases between. CDR3 size: 14 residues. The CDR3 sequence is CASSPDSANTEAFF. The CDR3 DNA follows: TGTGCCAGCTCCCCAGACAGCGCGAACACTGAAGCTTTCTTT. Full variable domain (rest looked up from reference TRBV18 and TRBJ1-1): NAGVMQNPRHLVRRRGQEARLRCSPMKGHSHVYWYRQLPEEGLKFMVYLQKENIIDESGMPKERFSAEFPKEGPSILRIQQVVRGDSAAYFCASSPDSANTEAFFGQGTRLTVV.

The sample holds one count of this clone. This rearrangement joins TRBV2 to TRBJ2-4; D perhaps matches TRBD1 (5 bases). Germline CDR1 and CDR2: SNHLY and FYNNEI. Deletions cut 1 base from V and 1 base from J, with 17 bases between. CDR3 length equals 18 residues. CDR3 nucleotides: TGTGCCAGCAGTGAAGGGGGTGGCAGGGAAATTGCCAAAAACATTCAGTACTTC. This encodes CASSEGGGREIAKNIQYF.

V gene TRBV5-1 combines with J gene TRBJ1-1; tentative D call: TRBD1 (6 bases). V was trimmed by 2 bases and J by 0 bases, leaving 8 bases between them. Germline loops: CDR1 SGHRS, CDR2 YFSETQ. This CDR3 spans 14 amino acids. CDR3 protein: CASSFRGLNTEAFF. CDR3 bases: TGCGCCAGCAGCTTCAGGGGACTGAACACTGAAGCTTTCTTT.

This clone was detected once. A junction boundary mismatches the germline segment, possibly from a read error. The chain is built from TRBV7-9 and TRBJ2-7; 9 positions agree with TRBD2. The CDR3 contains 13 residues. The germline V gene has CDR1 SEHNR and CDR2 FQNEAQ (reference sequence). Written as DNA, the CDR3 is TGTTCCAGCAGCTCGACTAGCGGATACGAGCAGTACTTC. Translating it yields CSSSSTSGYEQYF.

This clone was observed once. CDR3 coding DNA: TGTGCCAGCAGCTCGAACCTAGCGGGGGGTAATGAGCAGTTCTTC. It codes for CASSSNLAGGNEQFF. This chain connects TRBV6-4 to TRBJ2-1; 11 nucleotides agree with TRBD2. In germline, CDR1 is MRHNA, CDR2 SNTAGT. There are 15 residues in the CDR3. J was trimmed by 7 bases and V by 6 bases; bases with no gene match: 8.

Worth noting for this clone: Other DNA sequences within the sample encode an identical CDR3. The chain recombines TRBV13 with TRBJ1-1, with D possibly TRBD1 on 5 matching bases. Per germline, CDR1 PRHDT and CDR2 FYEKMQ (reference sequence). Trimming took 8 bases from V and 5 from J, leaving 18 bases between them. The CDR3 consists of 14 residues. The CDR3 nucleotides read TGTGCCAGCTTGGGGCTTGGGGGGGGGACTGAAGCTTTCTTT. It translates to CASLGLGGGTEAFF.

This clone was seen more than once but under ten times. Compared with germline, one end of the junction differs, possibly owing to a read error. Here the CDR3 DNA reads TGTTCCAGCAGTTCTCCGGGACAGGGGCTTTCCTACGAGCAGTACTTC. Residues: CSSSSPGQGLSYEQYF. The chain is built from TRBV7-9 and TRBJ2-7; TRBD1 agrees at 10 bases. There are 16 residues in the CDR3. The germline V gene encodes CDR1 SEHNR and CDR2 FQNEAQ (reference sequence). Full variable domain (outside the CDR3, taken from reference TRBV7-9 and TRBJ2-7): DTGVSQNPRHKITKRGQNVTFRCDPISEHNRLYWYRQTLGQGPEFLTYFQNEAQLEKSRLLSDRFSAERPKGSFSTLEIQRTEQGDSAMYLCSSSSPGQGLSYEQYFGPGTRLTVT.

This chain joins TRBV29-1 and TRBJ2-1; D is perhaps TRBD1 (6 bases). The CDR3 extends over 14 amino acids. V was cut by 2 bases and J by 0 bases, with 8 bases left in between. Germline V gene sequence: CDR1 SQVTM, CDR2 ANQGSEA. CDR3 amino acids: CSVERGSSYNEQFF. The CDR3 DNA sequence: TGCAGCGTTGAAAGGGGGAGCTCCTACAATGAGCAGTTCTTC.

The chain employs TRBV9 and TRBJ2-2, with D possibly TRBD1 on 5 matching bases. The CDR3 loop spans 15 amino acids. V was shortened by 3 bases and J by 4 bases, with 13 bases between the two germline ends. Per germline, CDR1 SGDLS and CDR2 YYNGEE. For the CDR3, the DNA is TGTGCCAGCAGCGGTAGCCGACAGATCACCGGGGAGCTGTTTTTT. This codes for CASSGSRQITGELFF.

V is TRBV7-6 and J is TRBJ2-5, with 8 bases fitting TRBD1. The closer fit of TRBJ2-7 to the DNA end suggests the J call may be wrong. Germline values: CDR1 SGHVS, CDR2 FNYEAQ. The CDR3 is 16 residues long. DNA of the CDR3: TGTGCCAGCAGCGAGAAACCTCAGGGGGCGTCGTACGAGCAGTACTTC. It specifies CASSEKPQGASYEQYF.